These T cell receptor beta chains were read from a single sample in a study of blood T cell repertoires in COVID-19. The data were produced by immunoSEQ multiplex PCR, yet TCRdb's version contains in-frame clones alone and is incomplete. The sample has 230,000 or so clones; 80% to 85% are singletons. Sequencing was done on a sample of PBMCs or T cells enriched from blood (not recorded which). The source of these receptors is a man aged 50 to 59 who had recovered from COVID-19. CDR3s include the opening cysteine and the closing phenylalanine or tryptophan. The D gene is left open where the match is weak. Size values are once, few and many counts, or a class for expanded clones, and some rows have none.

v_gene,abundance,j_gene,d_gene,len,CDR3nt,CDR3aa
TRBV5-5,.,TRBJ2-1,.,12,TGTGCCAGCACCCAATGGGCGAATGAGCAGTTCTTC,CASTQWANEQFF
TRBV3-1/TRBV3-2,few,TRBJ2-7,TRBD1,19,TGTGCCAGCAGCCGCGGACCGGGACAGGGGGACTTTAGCTCCTACGAGCAGTACTTC,CASSRGPGQGDFSSYEQYF
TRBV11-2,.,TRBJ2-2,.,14,TGTGCCAGCAGCTTACTAGAGAACACCGGGGAGCTGTTTTTT,CASSLLENTGELFF
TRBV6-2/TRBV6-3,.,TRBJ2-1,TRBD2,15,TGTGCCAGCAGTCCACTAGCGGGAGTGACAAGGGAGCAGTTCTTC,CASSPLAGVTREQFF
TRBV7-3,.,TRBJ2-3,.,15,TGTGCCAGCAGCTTAGGGGGGTCGCCCACAGATACGCAGTATTTT,CASSLGGSPTDTQYF
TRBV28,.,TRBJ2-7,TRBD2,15,TGTGCCAGCAGTCCTCCGACTAGCGGGAGGGGCGAGCAGTACTTC,CASSPPTSGRGEQYF
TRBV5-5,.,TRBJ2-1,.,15,TGTGCCAGCAGCTTACAAAGGGGTTCCTACAATGAGCAGTTCTTC,CASSLQRGSYNEQFF
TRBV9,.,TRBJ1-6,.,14,TGTGCCAGCAGCGTAGGTGGCTCAGGCTCACCCCTCCACTTT,CASSVGGSGSPLHF
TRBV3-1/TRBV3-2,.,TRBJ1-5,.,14,TGTGCCAGCAGCCAGGCATATAGCAATCAGCCCCAGCATTTT,CASSQAYSNQPQHF
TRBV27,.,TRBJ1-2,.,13,TGTGCCAGCAGTTTAGCGGGGGCCTATGGCTACACCTTC,CASSLAGAYGYTF
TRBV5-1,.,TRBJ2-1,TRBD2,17,TGCGCCAGCAGCTTGGGGAGCGCGGGAGTGGTCCCCAATGAGCAGTTCTTC,CASSLGSAGVVPNEQFF
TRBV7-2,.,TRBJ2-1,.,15,TGTGCCAGCAGTTCGACTGGTAGCTCCTACAATGAGCAGTTCTTC,CASSSTGSSYNEQFF
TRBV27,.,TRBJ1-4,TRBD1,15,TGTGCCAGCAGTTTACGCTGGACAGGGGTTGAAAAACTGTTTTTT,CASSLRWTGVEKLFF
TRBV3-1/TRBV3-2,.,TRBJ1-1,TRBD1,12,TGTGCCAGCAGCCCGACAGGGCTTGAAGCTTTCTTT,CASSPTGLEAFF
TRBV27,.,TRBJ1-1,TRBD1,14,TGTGCCAGCAGTGACGGGACAGCTAACACTGAAGCTTTCTTT,CASSDGTANTEAFF
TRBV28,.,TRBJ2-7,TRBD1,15,TGTGCCAGCAGTCCAGGACAGGTTGCAAACTACGAGCAGTACTTC,CASSPGQVANYEQYF
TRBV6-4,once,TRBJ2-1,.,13,TGTGCCAGCAGTTTGGGGAGCCAGAATGAGCAGTTCTTC,CASSLGSQNEQFF
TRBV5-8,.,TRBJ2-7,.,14,TGTGCCAGCAGCTTGAGAGGTTCTGCGGTCGAGCAGTACTTC,CASSLRGSAVEQYF
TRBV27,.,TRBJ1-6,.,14,TGTGCCAGCACCACGGGCAGGGATAATTCACCCCTCCACTTT,CASTTGRDNSPLHF
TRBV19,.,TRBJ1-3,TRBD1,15,TGTGCCAGTAGTACACCCGGGACAGGGCAGAACACCATATATTTT,CASSTPGTGQNTIYF
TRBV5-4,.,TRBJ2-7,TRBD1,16,TGTGCCAGCAGCTTGGGCCCGGGGACAGAAGACTACGAGCAGTACTTC,CASSLGPGTEDYEQYF
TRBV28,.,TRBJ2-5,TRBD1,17,TGTGCCAGCAGTTACACAACCGGGACAGGGGTGCGCGAGACCCAGTACTTC,CASSYTTGTGVRETQYF
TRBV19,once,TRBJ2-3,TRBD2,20,TGTGCCAGTAGTGCCCTCGTCGCCAGGACTAGCGGGAGTATCACAGATACGCAGTATTTT,CASSALVARTSGSITDTQYF
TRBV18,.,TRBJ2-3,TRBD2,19,TGTGCCAGCTCTCGACTCTGGACTAGCGGGAGGGCCGGGGCAGATACGCAGTATTTT,CASSRLWTSGRAGADTQYF
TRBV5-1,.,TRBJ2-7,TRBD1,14,TGCGCCAGTTTCAAACCGGGACAGGGTGGCGAGCAGTACTTC,CASFKPGQGGEQYF
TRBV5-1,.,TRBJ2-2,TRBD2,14,TGCGCCAGCAGAAAGCGGGGGGACACCGGGGAGCTGTTTTTT,CASRKRGDTGELFF
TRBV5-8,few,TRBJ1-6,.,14,TGTGCCAGCAGCTCCCGGACAGCTAATTCACCCCTCCACTTT,CASSSRTANSPLHF
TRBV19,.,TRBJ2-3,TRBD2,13,TGTGCCAGTAATCCGGGGGGGGAAGATACGCAGTATTTT,CASNPGGEDTQYF
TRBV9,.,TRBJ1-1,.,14,TGTGCCAGCAGCGTAGGTTTAGTTTGGACTGAAGCTTTCTTT,CASSVGLVWTEAFF
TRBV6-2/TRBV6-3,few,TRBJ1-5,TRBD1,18,TGTGCCAGCAGTTACCGACGTGCCGGGACAGGGGGAAATCAGCCCCAGCATTTT,CASSYRRAGTGGNQPQHF
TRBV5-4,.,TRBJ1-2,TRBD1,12,TGTGCCAGCAGCTCGGGACAGGGTGACTACACCTTC,CASSSGQGDYTF
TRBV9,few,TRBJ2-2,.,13,TGTGCCAGCAGCGTAGCTCCAGGCGGGGAGCTGTTTTTT,CASSVAPGGELFF
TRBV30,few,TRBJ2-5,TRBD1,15,TGTGCCTACCGGGCGGGACAGGGGAGTGTGGAGACCCAGTACTTC,CAYRAGQGSVETQYF
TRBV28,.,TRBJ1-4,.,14,TGTGCCATCCAGTTCGGGGGAACTAATGAAAAACTGTTTTTT,CAIQFGGTNEKLFF
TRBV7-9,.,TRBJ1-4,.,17,TGTGCCAGCAGCTCTACCTTGGAGGTTGCAACTAATGAAAAACTGTTTTTT,CASSSTLEVATNEKLFF
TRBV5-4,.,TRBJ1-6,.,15,TGTGCCAGCAGCTTGGGCGGGACGGAGAATTCACCCCTCCACTTT,CASSLGGTENSPLHF
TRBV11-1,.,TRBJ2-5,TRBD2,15,TGTGCCAGCAGCTTAGGGAGGACTAGTTGGGAGACCCAGTACTTC,CASSLGRTSWETQYF
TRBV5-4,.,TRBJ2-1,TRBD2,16,TGTGCCAGCAGCTTGGCCTTGCGGGGGGGCCAAAATGAGCAGTTCTTC,CASSLALRGGQNEQFF
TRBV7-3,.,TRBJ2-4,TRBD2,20,TGTGCCAGCAGCCCCCCCCGACTAGCGGGAGGGCCACTAGCCAAAAACATTCAGTACTTC,CASSPPRLAGGPLAKNIQYF
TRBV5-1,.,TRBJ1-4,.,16,TGCGCCAGCAGCTTGGGTTTCCGGGAGGCTGGTGAAAAACTGTTTTTT,CASSLGFREAGEKLFF
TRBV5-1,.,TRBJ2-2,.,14,TGCGCCAGCAGCTTGGCCGGGAACACCGGGGAGCTGTTTTTT,CASSLAGNTGELFF
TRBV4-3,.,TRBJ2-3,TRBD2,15,TGCGCCAGCAGCCAAGTCGGGGGAGGGTCAGATACGCAGTATTTT,CASSQVGGGSDTQYF
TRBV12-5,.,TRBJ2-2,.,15,TGTGCTAGTGGTGCCCGGACAGGAGGGGCCGGGGAGCTGTTTTTT,CASGARTGGAGELFF
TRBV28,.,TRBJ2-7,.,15,TGTGCCAGCAGGGGAAACGGAGGCTCTCGGTACGAGCAGTACTTC,CASRGNGGSRYEQYF
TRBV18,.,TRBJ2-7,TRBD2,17,TGTGCCAGCTCACTTCCGTCAGCAGGACTAGCGGTTCCCGAGCAGTACTTC,CASSLPSAGLAVPEQYF
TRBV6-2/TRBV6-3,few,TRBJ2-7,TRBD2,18,TGTGCCAGCAGTACCGATGTTGTTGCGGGAGGGGGGTTCTACGAGCAGTACTTC,CASSTDVVAGGGFYEQYF
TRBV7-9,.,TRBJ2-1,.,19,TGTGCCAGCAGCGCGACAGGAAAGACTAGCCGTCACACCTACAATGAGCAGTTCTTC,CASSATGKTSRHTYNEQFF
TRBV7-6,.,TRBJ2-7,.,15,TGTGCCAGCAGCTTAAGTTCAGGGGATAACTACGAGCAGTACTTC,CASSLSSGDNYEQYF
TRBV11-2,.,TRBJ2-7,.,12,TGTGCCAGCAGCTTCGGGGTGAACGAGCAGTACTTC,CASSFGVNEQYF
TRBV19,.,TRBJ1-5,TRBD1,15,TGTGCCAGTAGTATGGTAAACAGGGGGTATCAGCCCCAGCATTTT,CASSMVNRGYQPQHF
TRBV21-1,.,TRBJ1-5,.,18,TGTGCCAGCAGCAGGACAGGGGGCTCATCTTATAGCAATCAGCCCCAGCATTTT,CASSRTGGSSYSNQPQHF
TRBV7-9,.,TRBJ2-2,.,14,TGTGCCAGCAGCTTAGGCCAGTACACCGGGGAGCTGTTTTTT,CASSLGQYTGELFF
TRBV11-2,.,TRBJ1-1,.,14,TGTGCCAGCAGCCGGGGGAATCGGGGCACTGAAGCTTTCTTT,CASSRGNRGTEAFF
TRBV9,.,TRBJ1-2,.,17,TGTGCCAGCAGCTCGATACCTCTCCCTGGGAGGGCCATTGGCTACACCTTC,CASSSIPLPGRAIGYTF